This TCR beta chain was observed in a study of CD8+CD57+ T cells in acquired aplastic anemia. Sequencing was done on patients that had shown CD8+CD57+ cell expansion by flow cytometry. Genomic DNA served as template for TCR beta VDJ and CDR3 profiling. TCRdb passed the reads through MiXCR, listing each CDR3 protein once. The data contain 200,000 to 250,000 distinct CDR3 sequences, 65% of them singletons. Study-level findings and limits: The study identified twenty-nine CD8+ CDR3 sequences shared by patients and controls.

As regards this clonotype: Its antigen is undetermined.

From germline, CDR1 is DFQATT and CDR2 SNEGSKA (reference sequence). The CDR3 consists of 15 residues. V was trimmed by 3 bases and J by 5 bases, leaving 20 bases between them. J is TRBJ2-7 and V is TRBV20-1, with D perhaps TRBD2 (6 bases). Sequenced material: sorted CD4+, CD8+, or CD8+CD57+ T cells (not recorded which) from PBMCs. The receptor's source is a human donor with aplastic anemia. The CDR3 region is CSARAPLGGTHEQYF. CDR3 sequence (DNA): TGCAGTGCTAGGGCCCCACTGGGGGGAACTCACGAGCAGTACTTC.